One T cell receptor (beta chain) is described in this entry. Its specificity is unknown. This record comes from a study of T cell responses to AZD1222 COVID-19 vaccine. TCRdb keeps only in-frame clones here, not all; method: immunoSEQ multiplex PCR. The sample shows 100,000 to 150,000 clones, approximately 90% of them seen only once. Regarding the study as a whole: Possibly, clonal diversity was underestimated; donors were largely white British and included more females. Spike was spanned by vaccine-associated CD4 TCRs, which were dominant at 160-218 and 743-854. Among AZD1222 vaccinees, only six or seven were seropositive at baseline.

From germline, CDR1 is SGHTA and CDR2 FQGTGA. V gave up 5 bases and J gave up 1 base, with 10 bases separating them. This CDR3 spans 14 amino acids. Analysis merged second doses at about 4 or about 12 weeks. Material: peripheral blood, obtained 28 days after the second AZD1222 dose. The TCR was taken from an adult who received the AZD1222 COVID-19 vaccine. V and J are TRBV7-3 and TRBJ2-3; the D gene could be TRBD1 or TRBD2 (5 bases each). CDR3 DNA sequence: TGTGCCAGCAGCCGAGGGACCGGCACAGATACGCAGTATTTT. The encoded protein is CASSRGTGTDTQYF.